This TCR beta chain was retrieved from a study of T cell changes during pregnancy in multiple sclerosis. The data were produced by immunoSEQ multiplex PCR, yet TCRdb's version contains in-frame clones alone and is incomplete. The table lists 69,000 or so clones, 90% to 95% of them singletons. The CDR3 runs to 15 residues. CDR1 is GTSNPN, CDR2 SVGIG, per germline (reference sequence). V lost 2 bases, J lost 4 bases, and 7 bases stayed unmatched. This TCR came from a female donor in good health, enrolled as a control in a pregnancy study. The input for sequencing was CD4+ T cells from peripheral blood mononuclear cells, taken in the third trimester of pregnancy. V and J are TRBV30 and TRBJ2-2; 7 positions match TRBD1. The CDR3 region is CAWSRGGLVTGELFF. For the CDR3, the DNA is TGTGCCTGGAGTAGAGGGGGCTTGGTCACCGGGGAGCTGTTTTTT. Looking up the rest from reference TRBV30 and TRBJ2-2 gives the full variable domain: SQTIHQWPATLVQPVGSPLSLECTVEGTSNPNLYWYRQAAGRGLQLLFYSVGIGQISSEVPQNLSASRPQDRQFILSSKKLLLSDSGFYLCAWSRGGLVTGELFFGEGSRLTVL.